This T cell receptor beta chain was retrieved from a study of cytotoxic CD8 clonotypes in ibrutinib-treated CLL. Study-level background: Included were about a dozen relapsed/refractory and about 15 treatment-naive patients, of whom fewer than 18 were IGHV unmutated. Sequenced samples delivered averages of 270,000 or so productive templates and tens of thousands of productive rearrangements. Study-level points and caveats: Investigators sampled sustained-remission and progressing patients at differing times. Clonality was elevated at ibrutinib response and had returned toward baseline at progression.

Some clones are missing from TCRdb's copy, which holds only in-frame ones; the method was immunoSEQ multiplex PCR. The sample includes 150,000 to 250,000 clones, approximately 72% of them seen just once. This CDR3 contains 12 residues. V dropped 0 bases and J dropped 5 bases, with 5 bases sitting between them. Germline CDR1 and CDR2: SGHKS and YYEKEE (reference sequence). As for this clone: What it binds is unknown.

Material: PBMCs, obtained after 24 months of ibrutinib treatment. The chain combines TRBV5-5 with TRBJ1-2, with D hard to call. This clonotype was sampled from a human donor with chronic lymphocytic leukemia. The DNA of the CDR3 is TGTGCCAGCAGCTTGGCGGTATATGGCTACACCTTC. Translating it yields CASSLAVYGYTF. The whole variable domain, remainder taken from reference TRBV5-5 and TRBJ1-2, is DAGVTQSPTHLIKTRGQQVTLRCSPISGHKSVSWYQQVLGQGPQFIFQYYEKEERGRGNFPDRFSARQFPNYSSELNVNALLLGDSALYLCASSLAVYGYTFGSGTRLTVV.